This TCR beta chain was recovered during a study of T cell responses to AZD1222 COVID-19 vaccine. The assay was immunoSEQ multiplex PCR, and TCRdb's table has in-frame clones only and misses some. The top ten clones hold about 3.5% of a sample with more than 70,000 clones, less than 95% of them seen once. The CDR3 totals 18 residues. Germline CDR1 SGHRS, CDR2 YFSETQ. The ends were cut back, 0 bases at V and 0 bases at J, with 19 bases in the middle. This sequence joins TRBV5-1 and TRBJ2-7; maybe TRBD2 (6 bases). The clonotype was recovered from an adult who received the AZD1222 COVID-19 vaccine. The specimen comprised peripheral blood, sampled 28 days after the second AZD1222 dose. CDR3 amino acids: CASSLGRAGRSFSYEQYF. The CDR3 coding sequence is TGCGCCAGCAGCTTGGGGCGCGCGGGACGGAGTTTCTCCTACGAGCAGTACTTC.